What follows are 30 T cell receptor beta chains derived from one specimen sequenced in a study of OX40 agonist ivuxolimab in advanced cancers. Clones were read by immunoSEQ multiplex PCR, and TCRdb kept only the in-frame ones, dropping some. Seen here are 64,000 or so clones, roughly 83% observed once, and the top ten hold 0.7%. The sequencing here drew on CD4+ or CD8+ T cells sorted from blood, taken in a trial of the OX40 agonist ivuxolimab. These TCRs come from an adult with an advanced solid tumor such as melanoma, head and neck, liver or kidney cancer.

This clone was seen more than once but under ten times. CDR3 bases: TGTGCCAGCAGCCCGACAGGGGTGGATCAGCCCCAGCATTTT. Encoded protein: CASSPTGVDQPQHF. This sequence joins TRBV9 and TRBJ1-5; 8 bases are a match to TRBD1. With 4 bases clipped from V and 5 bases from J, the junction kept 5 bases outside the gene matches. The germline gives CDR1 SGDLS, CDR2 YYNGEE. The CDR3 runs to 14 residues.

The V call is TRBV20-1, the J call TRBJ1-1; weak D call: TRBD1 (5 bases). CDR1 is DFQATT and CDR2 is SNEGSKA in the germline V gene (reference sequence). CDR3 size: 11 residues. Trimming removed 5 bases at V and 8 bases at J, with 12 bases between. The CDR3 DNA is TGCAGTGCTCCCAGCAGGGTCGAAGCTTTCTTT. Translating gives CSAPSRVEAFF.

The gene calls are TRBV6-6 and TRBJ2-4, with TRBD2 identical over 8 bases. The V and J ends lost 4 bases and 0 bases, in that order; junction bases with no gene match: 5. CDR1 MNHNY and CDR2 SVGAGI come from the germline V gene (reference sequence). The CDR3 covers 16 residues. CDR3 sequence: CASSSPGTRAKNIQYF. The CDR3 DNA reads TGTGCCAGCAGTTCCCCCGGGACTAGAGCCAAAAACATTCAGTACTTC.

The V call is TRBV6-4, the J call TRBJ1-5; tentative D call: TRBD1 (6 bases). The CDR3 has 14 amino acids. Germline V gene lookup returns CDR1 MRHNA and CDR2 SNTAGT. Trimming took 10 bases from V and 6 from J, leaving 19 bases between them. The DNA for the CDR3 is TGTGCCATCGACCAGGGGCTCAAAACTCAGCCCCAGCATTTT. Translating gives CAIDQGLKTQPQHF.

The rearrangement joins TRBV4-1 to TRBJ2-2, with D tentatively TRBD1 (6 bases). V was shortened by 0 bases and J by 8 bases, with 22 bases between the two germline ends. The CDR3 contains 18 residues. Germline-derived CDR1 and CDR2 are MGHRA and YSYEKL. In nucleotides, the CDR3 is TGCGCCAGCAGCCAAGACGGTCGGAGCGTAGCAAGGGGGGGGGAGCTGTTTTTT. Protein sequence: CASSQDGRSVARGGELFF.

V and J are TRBV11-3 and TRBJ1-1; D not certain. CDR1 and CDR2 (germline): SGHNT, YENEEA. The V end lost 2 bases, the J end lost 1 base, and 8 bases lay between the germline ends. The CDR3 is 14 amino acids. The CDR3 DNA reads TGTGCCAGCAGCTTAAGTGGCCCGAACACTGAAGCTTTCTTT. Translation gives CASSLSGPNTEAFF.

V is TRBV7-2 and J is TRBJ2-1, with TRBD2 identical over 7 bases. Germline loops: CDR1 SGHTA, CDR2 FQGNSA. The junction had 5 bases not matched to a gene; V was cut back by 1 base and J by 2 bases. The CDR3 totals 16 residues. The CDR3 nucleotides read TGTGCCAGCAGCTTAGAGGCGGGGGTTACCTACAATGAGCAGTTCTTC. Translating gives CASSLEAGVTYNEQFF.

V usage is TRBV28 and J usage is TRBJ1-4; TRBD1 matches at 8 bases. Germline V lookup: CDR1 MDHEN, CDR2 SYDVKM. V lost 4 bases and J lost 6; bases outside the gene matches: 7. This CDR3 spans 15 amino acids. CDR3 residues: CASSSPDRGYEKLFF. CDR3 DNA: TGTGCCAGCAGTTCCCCTGACAGGGGATATGAAAAACTGTTTTTT.

The gene calls are TRBV5-4 and TRBJ2-1; 8 positions agree with TRBD1. Germline assignment: CDR1 SGHNT and CDR2 YYREEE (reference sequence). This CDR3 has 13 residues. V shed 4 bases, J shed 10 bases, and the junction held 7 bases outside the gene matches. In nucleotides, the CDR3 is TGTGCCAGCAGCGTAAAGGACAGGGACGAGCAGTTCTTC. Protein product: CASSVKDRDEQFF.

This clone was found a few times. The chain links TRBV7-9 to TRBJ2-1; a possible D gene is TRBD2 (5 bases). The germline V gene encodes CDR1 SEHNR and CDR2 FQNEAQ (reference sequence). V lost 8 bases and J 6 bases, leaving 11 bases between the germline ends. This CDR3 has 12 residues. The CDR3 spells CASGGRGNEQFF. The CDR3 DNA reads as TGTGCCAGCGGTGGACGGGGCAATGAGCAGTTCTTC.

The V call is TRBV11-1, the J call TRBJ2-1, with TRBD2 identical over 8 bases. The J segment lost 9 bases and the V segment lost 5 bases, leaving 6 bases of the junction unmatched. There are 13 residues in the CDR3. Germline CDR1 SGHAT, CDR2 FQDESV (reference sequence). CDR3 sequence reads: CASSPGLAVEQFF. The CDR3 DNA sequence: TGTGCCAGCAGCCCAGGACTAGCCGTTGAGCAGTTCTTC.

CDR3 coding DNA: TGTGCCAGCAGTGCAGACGGATATGGCTACACCTTC. Translating gives CASSADGYGYTF. The chain combines TRBV28 with TRBJ1-2; D unresolved. Germline-derived CDR1 and CDR2 are MDHEN and SYDVKM. There are 12 residues in the CDR3. Deletions cut 5 bases from V and 5 bases from J, with 9 bases between.

The chain employs TRBV7-3 and TRBJ2-1; 8 bases are a match to TRBD1. J lost 8 bases, V lost 5 bases, and 8 bases had no gene match. CDR1 and CDR2 from the germline V gene are SGHTA and FQGTGA. This CDR3 is 14 amino acids long. The CDR3 protein is CASSPTIQGDEQFF. CDR3 bases: TGTGCCAGCAGCCCTACTATACAGGGGGATGAGCAGTTCTTC.

The rearrangement uses TRBV5-1 and TRBJ2-7; TRBD1 might be the D (6 bases). Trimming pared 2 bases from V and 4 bases from J, leaving 19 bases between. There are 16 residues in the CDR3. Germline CDR1 and CDR2: SGHRS and YFSETQ. CDR3 loop: CASSFGRGIYDYEQYF. The DNA of the CDR3 is TGCGCCAGCAGCTTTGGCAGGGGTATTTATGATTACGAGCAGTACTTC.

There are a few counts of this clone. The chain couples TRBV2 to TRBJ2-1; the D gene could be TRBD1 or TRBD2 (6 bases each). V shed 8 bases and J shed 5 bases, with 31 bases lying between them. The CDR3 is made up of 19 amino acids. Per germline, CDR1 SNHLY and CDR2 FYNNEI. CDR3 bases: TGTGCCAGCCTGCAGGGGAGGACAGAGCGGGTGGGGCAGAACAATGAGCAGTTCTTC. Translating gives CASLQGRTERVGQNNEQFF.

In its sample, this clone was seen a few times. The V and J genes are TRBV6-1 and TRBJ2-5, with 8 bases fitting TRBD2. V lost 4 bases to trimming and J lost 5 bases; unmatched junction nucleotides: 12. Per germline, CDR1 MNHNS and CDR2 SASEGT. This CDR3 contains 16 residues. The CDR3 here is CASSGKLADVRETQYF. CDR3 nucleotide sequence: TGTGCCAGCAGTGGTAAACTAGCGGACGTCAGGGAGACCCAGTACTTC.

The V gene is TRBV6-1, the J gene TRBJ2-2, with D possibly TRBD2 on 5 matching bases. The germline CDR1 and CDR2 sequences are MNHNS and SASEGT. The CDR3 is 17 amino acids. Trimming left V 1 base short and J 1 base short, with 13 bases between. CDR3 DNA: TGTGCCAGCAGTGAAGGGGCGGGCTCGTGGAACACCGGGGAGCTGTTTTTT. Its protein product is CASSEGAGSWNTGELFF.

This chain connects TRBV5-5 to TRBJ1-5; possibly TRBD1 for D (5 bases). Germline V gene lookup returns CDR1 SGHKS and CDR2 YYEKEE (reference sequence). Trimming shortened V by 0 bases and J by 2 bases, and 12 bases separated the two germline ends. The length of the CDR3 is 16 residues. Written as DNA, the CDR3 is TGTGCCAGCAGCTTGGGTGCAGGGATTGGCAATCAGCCCCAGCATTTT. It specifies CASSLGAGIGNQPQHF.

There are a few counts of this clone. The J gene is TRBJ1-3, the V gene TRBV25-1; a possible D gene is TRBD1 (6 bases). This CDR3 has 14 amino acids. Trimming removed 8 bases at V and 0 bases at J, with 11 bases between. Germline CDR1 is MGHDK and CDR2 is SYGVNS. The DNA for the CDR3 is TGTGCCAGCGTGGACAGTGCCTCTGGAAACACCATATATTTT. Protein sequence: CASVDSASGNTIYF.

Relative to its sample, this clone is medium-sized (0.01 to 0.1%). The rearrangement uses TRBV2 and TRBJ1-5; D may be TRBD1 (6 bases). Germline CDR1 and CDR2: SNHLY and FYNNEI. V lost 8 bases, J lost 6 bases, and 14 bases lay in between. There are 13 residues in the CDR3. CDR3 sequence (DNA): TGTGCCAGCGAGAAGCGAGGGGGTCAGCCCCAGCATTTT. Protein: CASEKRGGQPQHF. The entire variable domain, with the rest obtained from reference TRBV2 and TRBJ1-5, is as follows: EPEVTQTPSHQVTQMGQEVILRCVPISNHLYFYWYRQILGQKVEFLVSFYNNEISEKSEIFDDQFSVERPDGSNFTLKIRSTKLEDSAMYFCASEKRGGQPQHFGDGTRLSIL.

The chain has TRBV4-1 and TRBJ2-7; TRBD2 matches at 8 bases. V lost 2 bases to trimming and J lost 2 bases; unmatched junction nucleotides: 8. The germline CDR1 and CDR2 sequences are MGHRA and YSYEKL. This CDR3 comprises 16 residues. CDR3 amino acids: CASSQSPSGFTYEQYF. The CDR3 DNA sequence: TGCGCCAGCAGCCAAAGCCCTAGCGGGTTCACCTACGAGCAGTACTTC.

Only a few counts were recorded for this clone. The chain uses TRBV25-1 and TRBJ2-3; D call uncertain. The ends were cut back, 10 bases at V and 2 bases at J, with 13 bases in the middle. This CDR3 comprises 13 residues. Looked up from germline, CDR1 is MGHDK and CDR2 is SYGVNS. The CDR3 DNA sequence: TGTGCCACCGGATCGGACCTCACAGATACGCAGTATTTT. The encoded protein is CATGSDLTDTQYF.

The chain couples TRBV2 to TRBJ1-5; the D is unclear. Germline CDR1 reads SNHLY; CDR2 reads FYNNEI. The germline V and J ends were trimmed by 8 bases and 0 bases, with 11 bases remaining between them. CDR3 length equals 14 residues. This CDR3 reads CASHEVSSNQPQHF. CDR3 coding DNA: TGTGCCAGCCATGAGGTTTCTAGCAATCAGCCCCAGCATTTT.

The chain links TRBV21-1 to TRBJ1-1; the table's D call TRBD1 went unverified against the DNA. TRBV21-1 is classified as a pseudogene. The CDR3 is 13 residues long. The CDR3: CASSAPGVAEAFF. The CDR3 bases are TGTGCCAGCAGCGCACCAGGGGTGGCTGAAGCTTTCTTT.

This clone was observed a handful of times. This chain links TRBV9 with TRBJ2-5; D is possibly TRBD2 (6 bases). Trimming removed 2 bases from V and 2 bases from J, with 7 bases in between. Germline CDR1 SGDLS, CDR2 YYNGEE. The CDR3 consists of 13 residues. In DNA, the CDR3 is TGTGCCAGCAGCGTGGGACTGCAAGAGACCCAGTACTTC. It is translated as CASSVGLQETQYF.

The rearrangement joins TRBV27 to TRBJ2-5; D is perhaps TRBD2 (5 bases). Germline V CDR1 and CDR2: MNHEY, SMNVEV (reference sequence). The CDR3 covers 14 residues. With 1 base removed from V and 5 bases from J, the gap between germline ends came to 11 bases. The CDR3 loop reads CASSLLRQRETQYF. CDR3 sequence (DNA): TGTGCCAGCAGTTTATTGCGGCAGCGGGAGACCCAGTACTTC.

This clone was detected once. The rearrangement uses TRBV5-1 and TRBJ1-2, with 9 bases fitting TRBD1. This CDR3 has 11 residues. Trimming took 7 bases from V and 8 from J; bases not matched to a gene: 3. Germline CDR1 is SGHRS and CDR2 is YFSETQ. The CDR3 DNA reads TGCGCCAGCGGGGACAGGGTAGGCTACACCTTC. Its translation: CASGDRVGYTF.

This rearrangement joins TRBV9 to TRBJ1-3; no clear D gene. The germline CDR1 and CDR2 sequences are SGDLS and YYNGEE. Trimming left V 0 bases short and J 0 bases short, with 7 bases between. CDR3 length equals 15 residues. The CDR3 nucleotides are TGTGCCAGCAGCGTAGATGGGCTCTCTGGAAACACCATATATTTT. This codes for CASSVDGLSGNTIYF.

The chain carries TRBV6-5 and TRBJ2-3; D call uncertain. The germline V and J ends were trimmed by 6 bases and 3 bases, with 4 bases remaining between them. From germline, CDR1 is MNHEY and CDR2 SVGAGI. CDR3 size: 11 residues. In nucleotides, the CDR3 is TGTGCCAGCAGACGGACAGATACGCAGTATTTT. It codes for CASRRTDTQYF.

This clone appeared a few times. This rearrangement joins TRBV27 to TRBJ2-5; 8 bases match TRBD2. This CDR3 comprises 17 residues. In germline, CDR1 is MNHEY, CDR2 SMNVEV (reference sequence). With V trimmed by 5 bases and J by 3 bases, 14 bases remained unmatched. In DNA, the CDR3 is TGTGCCAGCAGTGCAAACATGGGACTAGTTGACAAAGAGACCCAGTACTTC. It translates to CASSANMGLVDKETQYF.